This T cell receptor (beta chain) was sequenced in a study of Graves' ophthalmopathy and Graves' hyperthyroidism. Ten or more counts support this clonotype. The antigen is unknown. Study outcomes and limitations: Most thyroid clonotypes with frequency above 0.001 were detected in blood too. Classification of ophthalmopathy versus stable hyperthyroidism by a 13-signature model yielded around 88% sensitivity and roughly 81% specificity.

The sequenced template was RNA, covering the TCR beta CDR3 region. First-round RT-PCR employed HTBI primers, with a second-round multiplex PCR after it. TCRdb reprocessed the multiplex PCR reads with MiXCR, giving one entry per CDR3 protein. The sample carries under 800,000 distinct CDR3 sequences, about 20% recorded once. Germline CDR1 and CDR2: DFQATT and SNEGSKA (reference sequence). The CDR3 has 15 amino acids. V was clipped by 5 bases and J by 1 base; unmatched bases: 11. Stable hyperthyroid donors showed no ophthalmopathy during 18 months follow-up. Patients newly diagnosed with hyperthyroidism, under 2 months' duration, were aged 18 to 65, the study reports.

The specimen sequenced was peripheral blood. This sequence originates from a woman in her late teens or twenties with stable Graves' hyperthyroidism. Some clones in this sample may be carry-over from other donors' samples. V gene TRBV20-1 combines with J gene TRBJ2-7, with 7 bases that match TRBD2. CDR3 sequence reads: CSADPGTTLSYEQYF. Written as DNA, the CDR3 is TGCAGTGCTGACCCCGGGACTACCCTTTCCTACGAGCAGTACTTC.